The rows below give T cell receptor beta chains drawn from one sample of a study of T cell changes during pregnancy in multiple sclerosis. Profiling relied on immunoSEQ multiplex PCR, and the TCRdb table lists in-frame clones only, not all of them. The table records some 55,000 clones, 91% of them present only once. Specimen: peripheral blood, collected after pregnancy. Source of these receptors: a female donor in good health, enrolled as a control in a pregnancy study. The CDR3 runs from the conserved cysteine through the conserved F or W. Fields, in order: CDR3 DNA, CDR3 protein, V gene, D gene, J gene, clone size. A D gene is named only where the DNA matches it firmly. A clone size is listed for some rows: how often the clone was seen (once, few, many), or a class if it is expanded.

DNA: TGTGCCAGCAGTTTTTCGGGACTGGTAGAGACCCAGTACTTC
CDR3: CASSFSGLVETQYF
V: TRBV27
D: -
J: TRBJ2-5
size: -

DNA: TGTGCCAGCAGCTCCACCTCAGGGCTGGATCAGCCCCAGCATTTT
CDR3: CASSSTSGLDQPQHF
V: TRBV28
D: -
J: TRBJ1-5
size: -

DNA: TGTGCCAGCAGCTTTGTCAGAAGGGGATATTCACCCCTCCACTTT
CDR3: CASSFVRRGYSPLHF
V: TRBV5-6
D: -
J: TRBJ1-6
size: -

DNA: TGTGCCAGCACCCTGGGACAGGCGGTCTACGAGCAGTACTTC
CDR3: CASTLGQAVYEQYF
V: TRBV6-6
D: TRBD1
J: TRBJ2-7
size: -

DNA: TGTGCCTGGAGTCCCGGGGGGCTTACAGATACGCAGTATTTT
CDR3: CAWSPGGLTDTQYF
V: TRBV30
D: -
J: TRBJ2-3
size: -

DNA: TGTGCCAGCAGCTTAGCGTTAGCCACGGGGGAGCAGTACTTC
CDR3: CASSLALATGEQYF
V: TRBV7-9
D: -
J: TRBJ2-7
size: -

DNA: TGTGCCTCCCGACAGGGTGACTATGGCTACACCTTC
CDR3: CASRQGDYGYTF
V: TRBV10-3
D: TRBD1
J: TRBJ1-2
size: -

DNA: TGTGCCAGCAGCAGAACTTACTTAGCAGAGCTGTTTTTT
CDR3: CASSRTYLAELFF
V: TRBV6-5
D: -
J: TRBJ2-2
size: -

DNA: TGTGCCAGCAGCTTATTGGGCAAAGAAAACTATGGCTACACCTTC
CDR3: CASSLLGKENYGYTF
V: TRBV7-9
D: -
J: TRBJ1-2
size: once

DNA: TGTGCCAGCAGCTTAGAAGCGGGAGTGTACAATGAGCAGTTCTTC
CDR3: CASSLEAGVYNEQFF
V: TRBV7-2
D: TRBD2
J: TRBJ2-1
size: -

DNA: TGTGCCAGCTCAGCCCGGGACAGGGGGACAACCGGGGAGCTGTTTTTT
CDR3: CASSARDRGTTGELFF
V: TRBV18
D: TRBD1
J: TRBJ2-2
size: once

DNA: TGTGCCAGCAGCGTAGACAACGGGAGGGTTGGGGGGAGCATAGAGACCCAGTACTTC
CDR3: CASSVDNGRVGGSIETQYF
V: TRBV9
D: TRBD2
J: TRBJ2-5
size: -

DNA: TGTGCCAGCAGTTTAGCTAGCGGGGGGACCCACAATGAGCAGTTCTTC
CDR3: CASSLASGGTHNEQFF
V: TRBV27
D: TRBD2
J: TRBJ2-1
size: once

DNA: TGTGCCAGCAGTTTCCCCCCCCCGGGACTAGCGGGAGCACGAGAGCAGTTCTTC
CDR3: CASSFPPPGLAGAREQFF
V: TRBV28
D: TRBD2
J: TRBJ2-1
size: -

DNA: TGTGCCAGCAGCTTAGATCGGGCAGGGTGGGACAATGAGCAGTTCTTC
CDR3: CASSLDRAGWDNEQFF
V: TRBV11-1
D: -
J: TRBJ2-1
size: -

DNA: TGTGCCAGCAGAGAACAGGTGTCCTACGAGCAGTACTTC
CDR3: CASREQVSYEQYF
V: TRBV6-1
D: -
J: TRBJ2-7
size: -

DNA: TGTGCCAGCAGTGTAAGGGGGAGCTCTGGAAACACCATATATTTT
CDR3: CASSVRGSSGNTIYF
V: TRBV2
D: -
J: TRBJ1-3
size: -

DNA: TGTGCCAGCAGTTATTTCGCAGATACGCAGTATTTT
CDR3: CASSYFADTQYF
V: TRBV6-6
D: -
J: TRBJ2-3
size: -

DNA: TGTGCCACCAGCAGAGGGGCGAAAGTTGATCAGCCCCAGCATTTT
CDR3: CATSRGAKVDQPQHF
V: TRBV15
D: -
J: TRBJ1-5
size: -

DNA: TGTGCCAGCAGCTTAGGGGCAGGTTCCTACAATGAGCAGTTCTTC
CDR3: CASSLGAGSYNEQFF
V: TRBV11-2
D: -
J: TRBJ2-1
size: -

DNA: TGTGCCATCAGTTCCCGACGACTAGCGGGCGACCGGACGGGGAACGAGCAGTACTTC
CDR3: CAISSRRLAGDRTGNEQYF
V: TRBV10-3
D: TRBD2
J: TRBJ2-7
size: -

DNA: TGTGCCAGCAGTCGACCCAACTCCGGGACAGGGGGAGACACTGAAGCTTTCTTT
CDR3: CASSRPNSGTGGDTEAFF
V: TRBV7-6
D: TRBD1
J: TRBJ1-1
size: -

DNA: TGTGCCAGCACCCGGACAGGGGGCTGGACTGAAGCTTTCTTT
CDR3: CASTRTGGWTEAFF
V: TRBV5-8
D: TRBD1
J: TRBJ1-1
size: -

DNA: TGTGCCTGGAGCCGTCCGGACAGGGGAAACACCGGGGAGCTGTTTTTT
CDR3: CAWSRPDRGNTGELFF
V: TRBV30
D: TRBD1
J: TRBJ2-2
size: -

DNA: TGTGCCAGCAGCTTAATGTTCGAGACTGAAGCTTTCTTT
CDR3: CASSLMFETEAFF
V: TRBV11-3
D: -
J: TRBJ1-1
size: -

DNA: TGTGCCAGCAGACCCAGGGAGGGACCCCACTACGAGCAGTACTTC
CDR3: CASRPREGPHYEQYF
V: TRBV6-5
D: TRBD2
J: TRBJ2-7
size: -

DNA: TGTGCCAGTAGTATCGGGACAGGGCAGGATGAGCAGTTCTTC
CDR3: CASSIGTGQDEQFF
V: TRBV19
D: TRBD1
J: TRBJ2-1
size: -

DNA: TGTGCCAGCACTCTCAGGAACACTGAAGCTTTCTTT
CDR3: CASTLRNTEAFF
V: TRBV28
D: -
J: TRBJ1-1
size: -

DNA: TGTGCCTGGAGCGCCGGGAGCGGGAGAAGTGTTGATACGCAGTATTTT
CDR3: CAWSAGSGRSVDTQYF
V: TRBV30
D: TRBD2
J: TRBJ2-3
size: -

DNA: TGTGCCATCAGTGTACAGGGGAACTATGGCTACACCTTC
CDR3: CAISVQGNYGYTF
V: TRBV10-3
D: TRBD1
J: TRBJ1-2
size: -

DNA: TGTGCCAGCAGCCCCGCCCAGGGGGCCGGGAACTATGGCTACACCTTC
CDR3: CASSPAQGAGNYGYTF
V: TRBV7-9
D: TRBD1
J: TRBJ1-2
size: -

DNA: TGTGCCAGCAGCCGCCTTGGGCCAGTACCCCATCAGCCCCAGCATTTT
CDR3: CASSRLGPVPHQPQHF
V: TRBV7-6
D: -
J: TRBJ1-5
size: once

DNA: TGCGCCAGCAGCCAGCAGTGGGGGGACGGGGGAACTGAAGCTTTCTTT
CDR3: CASSQQWGDGGTEAFF
V: TRBV4-3
D: -
J: TRBJ1-1
size: -

DNA: TGTGCCAGCAGCTTAGCGGGGCCCCCAAATTCACCCCTCCACTTT
CDR3: CASSLAGPPNSPLHF
V: TRBV7-2
D: -
J: TRBJ1-6
size: many

DNA: TGTGCCAGCTCCCGAGGTACCGGGGAGCTGTTTTTT
CDR3: CASSRGTGELFF
V: TRBV6-5
D: -
J: TRBJ2-2
size: few

DNA: TGTGCCAGCAGCCCTCCCTCAACAGGGGACTATGGCTACACCTTC
CDR3: CASSPPSTGDYGYTF
V: TRBV7-2
D: TRBD1
J: TRBJ1-2
size: -

DNA: TGTGCCAGCTCACCACCTAGAGACAGGGTCGGATCCTTCTACAACGAGCAGTACTTC
CDR3: CASSPPRDRVGSFYNEQYF
V: TRBV18
D: TRBD1
J: TRBJ2-7
size: -

DNA: TGTGCCAGCCGGGGACAGGGCCATGGCTACACCTTC
CDR3: CASRGQGHGYTF
V: TRBV25-1
D: TRBD1
J: TRBJ1-2
size: -

DNA: TGTGCCAGCAGCCGACAGGGTTGGAGCAATCAGCCCCAGCATTTT
CDR3: CASSRQGWSNQPQHF
V: TRBV2
D: TRBD1
J: TRBJ1-5
size: -

DNA: TGTGCCAGCTCACCTGGACTAGCGGGGGCCCACGAGCAGTACTTC
CDR3: CASSPGLAGAHEQYF
V: TRBV18
D: TRBD2
J: TRBJ2-7
size: -